This TCR beta chain was sequenced for a study of early T cells in non-severe SARS-CoV-2 infection. Per germline, CDR1 MGHRA and CDR2 YSYEKL. CDR3 length: 16 residues. V trimming: 1 base; J trimming: 2 bases; junction bases outside the gene matches: 4. The TCR library protocol attached unique molecular identifiers to the individual cDNA molecules. TCRdb re-analysed the 5' RACE reads in MiXCR, keeping a single row per CDR3 protein. The sample carries roughly 40,000 distinct CDR3 sequences, 5% to 6.5% recorded once. Sequencing was done on a sample of whole blood. The sequence was collected from an adult who was a healthcare worker with PCR-confirmed SARS-CoV-2 infection or an uninfected control (not recorded which). The chain recombines TRBV4-1 with TRBJ2-3, with 9 bases lining up with TRBD2. CDR3 sequence: CASSQGLAGPTDTQYF. For the CDR3, the DNA is TGCGCCAGCAGCCAAGGGCTAGCGGGACCCACAGATACGCAGTATTTT.